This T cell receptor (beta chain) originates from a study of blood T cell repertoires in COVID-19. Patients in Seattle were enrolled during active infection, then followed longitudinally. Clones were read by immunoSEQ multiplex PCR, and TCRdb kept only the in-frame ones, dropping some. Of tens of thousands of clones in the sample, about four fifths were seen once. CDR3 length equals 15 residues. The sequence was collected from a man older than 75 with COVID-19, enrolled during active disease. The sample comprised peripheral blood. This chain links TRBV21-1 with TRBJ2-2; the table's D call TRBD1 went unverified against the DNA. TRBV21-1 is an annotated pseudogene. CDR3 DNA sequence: TGTGCCAGCAGCACACCGGGACAGGGGAACGGGGAGCTGTTTTTT. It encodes CASSTPGQGNGELFF.